This section outlines one TCR beta chain sequence together with its context. Its antigen is not identified. The entry originates in a study of cytomegalovirus exposure and HLA in healthy donors. The wider study: Findings of an earlier analysis included about 120 million unique TCR beta sequences from roughly 200 million T cells. Study-level points and caveats: Most of the TCR beta V segments (in an earlier analysis) were productive either about 87% or about 30% of the time. The listing of roughly 160 TCR beta chains classed them as cytomegalovirus-associated. A later analysis linked 15,000 to 20,000 TCR beta sequences to HLA alleles at 0.05 false discovery rate.

CDR1 is SEHNR, CDR2 FQNEAQ, per germline (reference sequence). There are 15 residues in the CDR3. With 6 bases clipped from V and 0 bases from J, the junction kept 4 bases outside the gene matches. The PCR made use of 60 Vbeta and 13 Jbeta primers. Sequencing was performed with immunoSEQ multiplex PCR; in TCRdb, only in-frame clones are kept and a portion is missing. The data show fewer than 200,000 clones, 68% seen once. The sample consisted of PBMCs. The J gene is TRBJ2-2, the V gene TRBV7-9; 7 positions match TRBD1. This receptor was obtained from a woman aged 40 to 50 in good health and CMV-seropositive. The CDR3 is CASRETGANTGELFF. In nucleotides, the CDR3 is TGTGCCAGCAGGGAAACAGGGGCGAACACCGGGGAGCTGTTTTTT.